Each of the 32 T cell receptor beta chains below was sequenced from the same sample in a study of PD-L1 blockade in urothelial cancer. Profiled with immunoSEQ multiplex PCR; TCRdb holds only in-frame clones, not every one. The table includes 30,000 to 40,000 clones, around 84% detected once. The sample in question was PBMCs, obtained around atezolizumab (anti-PD-L1) treatment. Receptors were obtained from a man aged 55 to 69 with urothelial cancer.

This chain connects TRBV29-1 to TRBJ1-1; D unclear. V lost 5 bases and J 0 bases, leaving 13 bases between the germline ends. The germline V gene has CDR1 SQVTM and CDR2 ANQGSEA. CDR3 length: 14 amino acids. CDR3: CSVSESTLNTEAFF. Written as DNA, the CDR3 is TGCAGCGTTTCGGAGTCCACTTTGAACACTGAAGCTTTCTTT.

V is TRBV5-6 and J is TRBJ2-5, with D possibly being TRBD1 (6 bases). Germline CDR1 and CDR2: SGHDT and YYEEEE. This CDR3 has 16 amino acids. Between the trimmed V and J ends, which lost 4 bases and 1 base, there was a span of 17 bases. CDR3 protein: CASSLITGILQETQYF. CDR3 nucleotide sequence: TGTGCCAGCAGCCTGATCACAGGGATTCTCCAAGAGACCCAGTACTTC.

The chain is built from TRBV5-6 and TRBJ1-5, with TRBD1 matching over 7 bases. V shed 4 bases, J shed 4 bases, and the junction held 5 bases outside the gene matches. The CDR3 is 14 residues long. Germline loops: CDR1 SGHDT, CDR2 YYEEEE. CDR3 sequence: CASSVRQGNQPQHF. CDR3 DNA sequence: TGTGCCAGCAGCGTTAGACAGGGAAATCAGCCCCAGCATTTT.

The chain carries TRBV10-3 and TRBJ2-3; 8 bases align to TRBD1. CDR1 is ENHRY, CDR2 SYGVKD, per germline. V lost 5 bases, J lost 5 bases, and 6 bases stayed unmatched. CDR3 length: 14 residues. The CDR3 coding sequence is TGTGCCATCAGTTATGGACAGGGAAAAGATACGCAGTATTTT. Translating it yields CAISYGQGKDTQYF.

This clone was detected only a few times. The chain combines TRBV28 with TRBJ2-1; D remains ambiguous. The CDR3 runs 12 residues. Trimming removed 7 bases at V and 5 bases at J, with 9 bases between. The V gene's germline CDR1 is MDHEN and CDR2 SYDVKM. CDR3 sequence (DNA): TGTGCCAGCACAGCGAGAAACAATGAGCAGTTCTTC. Translating it yields CASTARNNEQFF.

The chain uses TRBV13 and TRBJ2-2, with 12 nucleotides matching TRBD2. Germline assignment: CDR1 PRHDT and CDR2 FYEKMQ (reference sequence). The CDR3 covers 15 residues. V trimming: 5 bases; J trimming: 3 bases; junction bases outside the gene matches: 1. The chain's CDR3 is CASSLAGGYTGELFF. The CDR3 nucleotides are TGTGCCAGCAGCCTAGCGGGGGGGTACACCGGGGAGCTGTTTTTT.

The V call is TRBV2, the J call TRBJ1-2; tentatively, D is TRBD1 (6 bases). The CDR3 has 12 amino acids. V was trimmed by 6 bases and J by 3 bases, leaving 8 bases between them. Germline CDR1 and CDR2: SNHLY and FYNNEI. For the CDR3, the DNA is TGTGCCAGCAGGGGACAAGACTATGGCTACACCTTC. It encodes CASRGQDYGYTF.

The CDR3 DNA reads as TGTGCCAGCAGTCGTACCCGGACAGGGGCCTCCTACGAGCAGTACTTC. It specifies CASSRTRTGASYEQYF. This chain links TRBV27 with TRBJ2-7; 9 positions agree with TRBD1. The germline V gene encodes CDR1 MNHEY and CDR2 SMNVEV (reference sequence). The V and J ends lost 5 bases and 0 bases, in that order; junction bases with no gene match: 8. The CDR3 extends over 16 amino acids.

The chain is built from TRBV19 and TRBJ2-2, with 8 bases matching TRBD2. Germline trimming cut 6 bases from V and 5 bases from J; bases unmatched to any gene: 8. The V gene's germline CDR1 is LNHDA and CDR2 SQIVND (reference sequence). The CDR3 totals 15 residues. The CDR3 coding sequence is TGTGCCAGTAGGATGGGACTAGATCTAACCGGGGAGCTGTTTTTT. Translation: CASRMGLDLTGELFF.

The chain carries TRBV10-2 and TRBJ2-4; perhaps TRBD2 as D (6 bases). Germline assignment: CDR1 WSHSY and CDR2 SAAADI. V dropped 4 bases and J dropped 6 bases, with 10 bases sitting between them. CDR3 length equals 13 residues. CDR3 residues: CASSGAGGNIQYF. The CDR3 DNA follows: TGCGCCAGCAGTGGCGCCGGGGGAAACATTCAGTACTTC.

This chain links TRBV18 with TRBJ2-1; unclear D gene. The CDR3 is 11 residues long. V gave up 4 bases and J gave up 9 bases, with 7 bases separating them. Germline V gene lookup returns CDR1 KGHSH and CDR2 LQKENI. CDR3 region: CASSLAGEQFF. The CDR3 nucleotides read TGTGCCAGCTCACTAGCTGGTGAGCAGTTCTTC.

The chain is built from TRBV19 and TRBJ2-7, with D perhaps matching TRBD1 (6 bases). Germline CDR1 and CDR2: LNHDA and SQIVND (reference sequence). The length of the CDR3 is 15 residues. The germline V and J ends were trimmed by 2 bases and 1 base, with 12 bases remaining between them. CDR3 loop: CASSILQGSSYEQYF. CDR3 DNA: TGTGCCAGTAGTATACTTCAGGGGTCTTCCTACGAGCAGTACTTC.

Turning to this clone: Other DNA sequences from this sample encode an identical CDR3 as well. This chain connects TRBV10-3 to TRBJ2-7, with TRBD1 matching over 8 bases. There are 15 residues in the CDR3. The junction had 4 bases not matched to a gene; V was cut back by 2 bases and J by 1 base. In germline, CDR1 is ENHRY, CDR2 SYGVKD. This CDR3 reads CAISEPGQDSYEQYF. The CDR3 coding sequence is TGTGCCATCAGTGAGCCGGGACAGGATTCCTACGAGCAGTACTTC.

This clone was counted only a few times. This chain uses TRBV30 with TRBJ1-1; D not certain. V shed 2 bases and J shed 6 bases, with 16 bases lying between them. The germline V gene encodes CDR1 GTSNPN and CDR2 SVGIG (reference sequence). This CDR3 region has 14 residues. The CDR3 is CAWSFGRVGAEAFF. CDR3 nucleotide sequence: TGTGCCTGGAGTTTTGGTCGAGTCGGGGCTGAAGCTTTCTTT.

V gene TRBV11-3 combines with J gene TRBJ2-1, with 10 bases that match TRBD1. The CDR3 runs to 15 residues. With V trimmed by 4 bases and J by 2 bases, 2 bases remained unmatched. Germline V gene data show CDR1 as SGHNT and CDR2 as YENEEA. CDR3 nucleotides: TGTGCCAGCAGCTCCGGGACAGGGGCCTACAATGAGCAGTTCTTC. It yields the protein CASSSGTGAYNEQFF. The variable domain in full, with the rest retrieved from reference TRBV11-3 and TRBJ2-1, is EAGVVQSPRYKIIEKKQPVAFWCNPISGHNTLYWYLQNLGQGPELLIRYENEEAVDDSQLPKDRFSAERLKGVDSTLKIQPAELGDSAVYLCASSSGTGAYNEQFFGPGTRLTVL.

The chain recombines TRBV18 with TRBJ2-7; 7 positions match TRBD2. Germline CDR1 reads KGHSH; CDR2 reads LQKENI. Trimming took 2 bases from V and 0 from J; bases not matched to a gene: 7. The CDR3 length is 16 residues. For the CDR3, the DNA is TGTGCCAGCTCACCAGAGGCACTAGCGACCTCCTACGAGCAGTACTTC. Amino acids: CASSPEALATSYEQYF.

DNA of the CDR3: TGTGCCAGCAGCCTCACAGGTCACTCTGGGGCCAACGTCCTGACTTTC. Protein product: CASSLTGHSGANVLTF. The chain is built from TRBV11-3 and TRBJ2-6; TRBD1 is a possible D gene (5 bases). The CDR3 contains 16 residues. Germline CDR1 SGHNT, CDR2 YENEEA. V lost 5 bases and J lost 0, with 11 bases in between.

The rearrangement links TRBV6-1 to TRBJ1-4; the D gene is possibly TRBD1 (5 bases). Deletions cut 5 bases from V and 4 bases from J, with 14 bases between. This CDR3 has 15 residues. Germline CDR1 and CDR2: MNHNS and SASEGT. The CDR3: CASSRQGGLNEKLFF. CDR3 coding DNA: TGTGCCAGCAGTAGGCAGGGAGGCCTTAATGAAAAACTGTTTTTT.

The rearrangement links TRBV2 to TRBJ2-7; D unresolved. This CDR3 spans 11 amino acids. Germline-derived CDR1 and CDR2 are SNHLY and FYNNEI. Trimming cost V 6 bases and J 1 base, with 4 bases left between them. CDR3 amino acids: CASRLSYEQYF. In nucleotides, the CDR3 is TGTGCCAGCAGACTATCCTACGAGCAGTACTTC.

V is TRBV7-8 and J is TRBJ1-2; 9 positions agree with TRBD1. Trimming at V came to 4 bases and at J to 7 bases, leaving 10 bases not matched to a gene. Germline values: CDR1 SGHVS, CDR2 FQNEAQ. The CDR3 has 15 residues. CDR3 bases: TGTGCCAGCAGCTCGGGACAGGGCGTCTTAATTGGCTACACCTTC. Protein product: CASSSGQGVLIGYTF. The variable domain in full, with the rest retrieved from reference TRBV7-8 and TRBJ1-2, is GAGVSQSPRYKVAKRGQDVALRCDPISGHVSLFWYQQALGQGPEFLTYFQNEAQLDKSGLPSDRFFAERPEGSVSTLKIQRTQQEDSAVYLCASSSGQGVLIGYTFGSGTRLTVV.

The chain employs TRBV5-4 and TRBJ2-5; 9 bases align to TRBD1. CDR1 is SGHNT and CDR2 is YYREEE in the germline V gene (reference sequence). V was pared by 4 bases and J by 5 bases, with 15 bases of the junction left unmatched. The CDR3 spans 17 residues. DNA of the CDR3: TGTGCCAGCAGCCCTGGACCGGGACAGGGCCAGGGGGAGACCCAGTACTTC. This gives the protein CASSPGPGQGQGETQYF.

This chain connects TRBV12-5 to TRBJ2-1; maybe TRBD1 (6 bases). Trimming took 2 bases from V and 10 from J, leaving 24 bases between them. This CDR3 has 17 residues. Germline CDR1 and CDR2: LGHNT and FRNRAP. The CDR3 bases are TGTGCTAGTGGTTTGACGACAGGTATCATCGCGGGCGGAGAGCAGTTCTTC. Translating it yields CASGLTTGIIAGGEQFF.

This clone showed up just once. This chain connects TRBV9 to TRBJ2-1; weak D call: TRBD2 (7 bases). V was clipped by 4 bases and J by 4 bases, with 21 bases between them. Germline CDR1 and CDR2: SGDLS and YYNGEE. CDR3 size: 17 residues. CDR3 sequence reads: CASSIHGGGSGYNEQFF. In DNA, the CDR3 is TGTGCCAGCAGCATCCATGGGGGCGGGAGTGGGTACAATGAGCAGTTCTTC. Combining the CDR3 with reference TRBV9 and TRBJ2-1 gives the whole variable domain DSGVTQTPKHLITATGQRVTLRCSPRSGDLSVYWYQQSLDQGLQFLIQYYNGEERAKGNILERFSAQQFPDLHSELNLSSLELGDSALYFCASSIHGGGSGYNEQFFGPGTRLTVL.

The rearrangement uses TRBV5-1 and TRBJ2-3; unclear D gene. The CDR3 length is 13 residues. V was pared by 0 bases and J by 9 bases, with 11 bases between. Looked up from germline, CDR1 is SGHRS and CDR2 is YFSETQ. The DNA of the CDR3 is TGCGCCAGCAGCTTGGCCTCGACTCCCACGCAGTATTTT. This encodes CASSLASTPTQYF.

V is TRBV9 and J is TRBJ1-6; D gene ambiguous. The CDR3 sequence is 15 residues long. Trimming cost V 0 bases and J 10 bases, with 14 bases left between them. CDR1 SGDLS and CDR2 YYNGEE come from the germline V gene. CDR3 nucleotide sequence: TGTGCCAGCAGCGTAGAGTCCCTGCTACCGTCACCCCTCCACTTT. This codes for CASSVESLLPSPLHF.

This clone was recorded only once. V gene TRBV7-9 combines with J gene TRBJ1-5; the D gene is possibly TRBD1 (6 bases). Trimming left V 3 bases short and J 6 bases short, with 18 bases between. The length of the CDR3 is 16 residues. CDR1 is SEHNR and CDR2 is FQNEAQ in the germline V gene (reference sequence). The CDR3 reads CASSFSSGGGGQPQHF. The CDR3 bases are TGTGCCAGCAGCTTCAGCAGTGGGGGCGGTGGTCAGCCCCAGCATTTT.

This chain uses TRBV12-5 with TRBJ2-3, with TRBD1 matching 10 bases. Germline V gives CDR1 LGHNT, CDR2 FRNRAP. With 5 bases clipped from V and 4 bases from J, the junction kept 3 bases outside the gene matches. There are 14 residues in the CDR3. This CDR3 is CASGQGQGSDTQYF. For the CDR3, the DNA is TGTGCTAGTGGTCAGGGACAGGGGTCAGATACGCAGTATTTT.

The chain is built from TRBV4-2 and TRBJ1-4; tentative D call: TRBD1 (6 bases). The V end was cut by 4 bases, the J end by 4 bases, with 16 bases between. CDR3 size: 16 residues. Germline values: CDR1 LGHNA, CDR2 YNFKEQ. Written as DNA, the CDR3 is TGTGCCAGCAGCCCACACCCGAGGGGGGGTAATGAAAAACTGTTTTTT. It yields the protein CASSPHPRGGNEKLFF.

CDR3 in DNA: TGTGCCAGCATAGGACAGGGGGGAAACTATGGCTACACCTTC. Protein sequence: CASIGQGGNYGYTF. The chain links TRBV10-3 to TRBJ1-2; TRBD1 matches 10 bases. Germline V gene lookup returns CDR1 ENHRY and CDR2 SYGVKD. V gave up 10 bases and J gave up 2 bases; unmatched junction bases: 7. The CDR3 sequence is 14 residues long.

The chain uses TRBV18 and TRBJ1-3; D gene unclear. The CDR3 totals 13 residues. V lost 4 bases and J 12 bases, leaving 16 bases between the germline ends. Per the germline V gene, CDR1 is KGHSH and CDR2 is LQKENI. The CDR3 nucleotides are TGTGCCAGCTCACAGGACCTCGTACGGGACATATATTTT. As protein: CASSQDLVRDIYF.

This clone was seen once. The chain's CDR3 is CASSARVPGQTNYGYTF. DNA for the CDR3: TGTGCCAGCAGTGCAAGGGTCCCGGGACAGACTAACTATGGCTACACCTTC. V gene TRBV6-1 combines with J gene TRBJ1-2, with 7 bases fitting TRBD1. The V segment lost 4 bases and the J segment 0 bases; nucleotides outside the gene matches: 11. Germline V gene data show CDR1 as MNHNS and CDR2 as SASEGT. The CDR3 totals 17 residues.

The chain recombines TRBV1 with TRBJ2-7; the table's D call TRBD1 went unverified against the DNA. TRBV1 is listed as a pseudogene. This CDR3 comprises 19 residues. The CDR3 sequence is CTSSQPTQLGDRGRNEQYF. DNA of the CDR3: TGCACCAGCAGCCAACCGACCCAGCTCGGGGACAGGGGAAGGAACGAGCAGTACTTC.